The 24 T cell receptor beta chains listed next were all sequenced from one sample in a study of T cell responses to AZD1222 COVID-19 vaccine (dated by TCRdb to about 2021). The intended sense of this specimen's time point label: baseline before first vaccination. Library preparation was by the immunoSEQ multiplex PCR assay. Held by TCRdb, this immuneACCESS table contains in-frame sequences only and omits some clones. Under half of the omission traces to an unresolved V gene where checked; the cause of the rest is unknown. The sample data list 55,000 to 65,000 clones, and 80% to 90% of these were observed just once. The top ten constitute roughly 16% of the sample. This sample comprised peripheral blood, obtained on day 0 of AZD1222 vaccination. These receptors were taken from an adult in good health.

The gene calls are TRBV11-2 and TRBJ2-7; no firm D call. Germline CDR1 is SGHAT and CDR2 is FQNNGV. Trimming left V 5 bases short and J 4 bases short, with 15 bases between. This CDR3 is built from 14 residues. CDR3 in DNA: TGTGCCAGCAGCGCCCGGGCCAAAATGTACGAGCAGTACTTC. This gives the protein CASSARAKMYEQYF.

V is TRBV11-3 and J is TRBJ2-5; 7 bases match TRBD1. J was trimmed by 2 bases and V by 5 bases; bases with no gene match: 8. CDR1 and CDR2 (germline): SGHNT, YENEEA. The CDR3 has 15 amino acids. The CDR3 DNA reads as TGTGCCAGCAGCCTCGGGACAGATAATCAAGAGACCCAGTACTTC. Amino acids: CASSLGTDNQETQYF.

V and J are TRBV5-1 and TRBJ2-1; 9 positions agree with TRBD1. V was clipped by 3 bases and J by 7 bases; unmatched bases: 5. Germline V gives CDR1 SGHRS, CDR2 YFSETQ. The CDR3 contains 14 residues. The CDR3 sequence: CASSSGGQGNEQFF. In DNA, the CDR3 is TGCGCCAGCAGCTCTGGGGGACAGGGAAATGAGCAGTTCTTC.

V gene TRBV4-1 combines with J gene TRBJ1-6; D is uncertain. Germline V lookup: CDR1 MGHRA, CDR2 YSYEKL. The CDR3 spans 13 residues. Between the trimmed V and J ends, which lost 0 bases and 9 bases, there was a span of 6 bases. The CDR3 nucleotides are TGCGCCAGCAGCCAAGAAAGAGGTTCACCCCTCCACTTT. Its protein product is CASSQERGSPLHF.

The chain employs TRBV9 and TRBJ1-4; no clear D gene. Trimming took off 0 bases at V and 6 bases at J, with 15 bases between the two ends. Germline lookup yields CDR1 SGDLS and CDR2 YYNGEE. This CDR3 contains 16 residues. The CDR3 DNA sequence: TGTGCCAGCAGCGTAGCTGGAGGTTTTGGTTATGAAAAACTGTTTTTT. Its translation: CASSVAGGFGYEKLFF.

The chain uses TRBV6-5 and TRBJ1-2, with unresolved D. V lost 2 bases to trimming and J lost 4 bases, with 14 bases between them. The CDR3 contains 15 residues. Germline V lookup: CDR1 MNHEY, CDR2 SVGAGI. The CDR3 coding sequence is TGTGCCAGCAGTTACGATCCCTATGCCCGCTATGGCTACACCTTC. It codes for CASSYDPYARYGYTF.

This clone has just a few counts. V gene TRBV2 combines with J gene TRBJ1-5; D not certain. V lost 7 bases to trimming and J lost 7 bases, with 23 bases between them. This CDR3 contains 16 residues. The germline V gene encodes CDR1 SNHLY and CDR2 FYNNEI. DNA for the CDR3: TGTGCCAGCAAGCAAACCCAAGATCTACTTCTCCAGCCCCAGCATTTT. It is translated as CASKQTQDLLLQPQHF.

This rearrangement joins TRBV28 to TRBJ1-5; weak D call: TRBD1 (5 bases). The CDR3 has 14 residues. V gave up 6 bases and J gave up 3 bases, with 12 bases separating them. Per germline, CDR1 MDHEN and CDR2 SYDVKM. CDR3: CASSPAGVNQPQHF. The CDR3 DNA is TGTGCCAGCAGCCCGGCGGGGGTCAATCAGCCCCAGCATTTT. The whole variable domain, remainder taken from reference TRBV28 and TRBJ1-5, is DVKVTQSSRYLVKRTGEKVFLECVQDMDHENMFWYRQDPGLGLRLIYFSYDVKMKEKGDIPEGYSVSREKKERFSLILESASTNQTSMYLCASSPAGVNQPQHFGDGTRLSIL.

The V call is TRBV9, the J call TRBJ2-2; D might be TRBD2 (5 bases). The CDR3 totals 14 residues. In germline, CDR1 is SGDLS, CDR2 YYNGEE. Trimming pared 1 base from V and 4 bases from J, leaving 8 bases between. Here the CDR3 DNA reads TGTGCCAGCAGCGTAACGGGGATCACCGGGGAGCTGTTTTTT. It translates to CASSVTGITGELFF.

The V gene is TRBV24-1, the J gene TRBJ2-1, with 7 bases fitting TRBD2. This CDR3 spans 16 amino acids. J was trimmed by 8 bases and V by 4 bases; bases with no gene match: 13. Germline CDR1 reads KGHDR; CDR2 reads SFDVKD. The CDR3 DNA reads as TGTGCCACCAGTGACCCCGTCAGGGAGGGTTTGGATGAGCAGTTCTTC. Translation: CATSDPVREGLDEQFF.

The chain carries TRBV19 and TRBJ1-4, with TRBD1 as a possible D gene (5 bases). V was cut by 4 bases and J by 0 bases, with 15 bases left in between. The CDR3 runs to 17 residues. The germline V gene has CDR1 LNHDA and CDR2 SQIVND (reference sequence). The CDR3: CASSNGRGVATNEKLFF. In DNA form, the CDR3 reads TGTGCCAGTAGTAACGGACGGGGGGTTGCAACTAATGAAAAACTGTTTTTT.

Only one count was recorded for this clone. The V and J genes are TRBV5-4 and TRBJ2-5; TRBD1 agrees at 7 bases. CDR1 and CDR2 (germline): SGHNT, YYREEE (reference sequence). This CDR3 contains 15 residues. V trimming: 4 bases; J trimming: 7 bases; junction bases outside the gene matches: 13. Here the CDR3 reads CASSPRQTGEVTQYF. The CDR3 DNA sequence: TGTGCCAGCAGCCCCCGGCAAACAGGGGAAGTGACCCAGTACTTC.

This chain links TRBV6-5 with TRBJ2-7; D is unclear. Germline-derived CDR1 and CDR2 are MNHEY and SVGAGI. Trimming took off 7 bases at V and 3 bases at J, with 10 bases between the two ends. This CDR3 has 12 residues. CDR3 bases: TGTGCCAGCACAGAACTTTACTACGAGCAGTACTTC. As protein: CASTELYYEQYF.

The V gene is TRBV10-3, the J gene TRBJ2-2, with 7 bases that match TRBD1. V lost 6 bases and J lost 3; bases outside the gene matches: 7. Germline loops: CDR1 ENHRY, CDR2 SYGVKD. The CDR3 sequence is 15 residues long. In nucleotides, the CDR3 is TGTGCCATCAGGTTCCGGGACAGAGACACCGGGGAGCTGTTTTTT. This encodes CAIRFRDRDTGELFF.

CDR3 nucleotides: TGTGCCAGCGGCTCGGTAGCAACTAATGAAAAACTGTTTTTT. Its translation is CASGSVATNEKLFF. The rearrangement links TRBV2 to TRBJ1-4, with D uncertain. CDR1 is SNHLY, CDR2 FYNNEI, per germline. This CDR3 is built from 14 residues. V dropped 8 bases and J dropped 0 bases, with 10 bases sitting between them.

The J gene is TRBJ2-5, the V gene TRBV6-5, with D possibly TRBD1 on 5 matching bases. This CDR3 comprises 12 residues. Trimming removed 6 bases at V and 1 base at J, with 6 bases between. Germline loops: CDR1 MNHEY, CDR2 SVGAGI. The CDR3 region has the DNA TGTGCCAGCAGAGACAGCCAAGAGACCCAGTACTTC. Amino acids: CASRDSQETQYF.

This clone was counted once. The CDR3, as DNA: TGCGCCAGCACCACAGGGGGCAAGGACACTGAAGCTTTCTTT. Translated: CASTTGGKDTEAFF. The gene calls are TRBV5-1 and TRBJ1-1; 9 bases map to TRBD1. Germline V gene lookup returns CDR1 SGHRS and CDR2 YFSETQ. Trimming took 6 bases from V and 3 from J; bases not matched to a gene: 6. The CDR3 totals 14 residues.

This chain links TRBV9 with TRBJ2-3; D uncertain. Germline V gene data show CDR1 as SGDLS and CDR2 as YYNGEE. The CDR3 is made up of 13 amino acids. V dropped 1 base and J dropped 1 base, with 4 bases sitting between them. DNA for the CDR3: TGTGCCAGCAGCGTAATCGGCACAGATACGCAGTATTTT. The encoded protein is CASSVIGTDTQYF.

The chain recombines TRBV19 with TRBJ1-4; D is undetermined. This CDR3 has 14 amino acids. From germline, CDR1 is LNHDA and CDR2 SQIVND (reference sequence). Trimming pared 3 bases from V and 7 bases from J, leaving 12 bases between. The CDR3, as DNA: TGTGCCAGTAGTATGACGGTGATCGGTGAAAAACTGTTTTTT. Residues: CASSMTVIGEKLFF.

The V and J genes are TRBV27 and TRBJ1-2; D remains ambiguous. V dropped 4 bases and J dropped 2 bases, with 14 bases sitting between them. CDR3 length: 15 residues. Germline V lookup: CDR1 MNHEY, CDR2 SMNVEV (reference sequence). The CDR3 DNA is TGTGCCAGCAGTTCACCCGCCGCCGGAAACTATGGCTACACCTTC. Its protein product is CASSSPAAGNYGYTF.

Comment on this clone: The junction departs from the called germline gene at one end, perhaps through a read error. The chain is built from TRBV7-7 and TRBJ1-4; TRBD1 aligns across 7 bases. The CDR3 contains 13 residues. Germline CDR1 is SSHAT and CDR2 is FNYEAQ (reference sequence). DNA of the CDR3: TGTGCTAGCAGCTCACAACAGGGGGAAAAACTGTTTTTT. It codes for CASSSQQGEKLFF.

In DNA form, the CDR3 reads TGTGCCAGCAGCAGGACCCTCCTAGGTAATCAGCCCCAGCATTTT. This sequence encodes CASSRTLLGNQPQHF. V and J are TRBV28 and TRBJ1-5, with D uncertain. Germline V CDR1 and CDR2: MDHEN, SYDVKM. Trimming took off 6 bases at V and 4 bases at J, with 16 bases between the two ends. CDR3 size: 15 residues.

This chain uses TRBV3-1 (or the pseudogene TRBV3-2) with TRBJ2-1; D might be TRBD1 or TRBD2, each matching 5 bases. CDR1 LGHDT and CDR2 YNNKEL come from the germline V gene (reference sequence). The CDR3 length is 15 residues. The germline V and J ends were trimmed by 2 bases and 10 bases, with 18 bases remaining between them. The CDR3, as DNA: TGTGCCAGCAGCCAATCCGGGACCGCGTTCAAGGAGCAGTTCTTC. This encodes CASSQSGTAFKEQFF.

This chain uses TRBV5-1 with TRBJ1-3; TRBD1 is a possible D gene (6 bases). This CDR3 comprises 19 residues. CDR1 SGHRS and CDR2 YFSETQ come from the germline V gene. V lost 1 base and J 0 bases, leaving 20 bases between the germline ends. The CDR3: CASSLNYGGPGVSGNTIYF. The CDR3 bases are TGCGCCAGCAGCTTGAACTATGGGGGGCCCGGGGTCTCTGGAAACACCATATATTTT.